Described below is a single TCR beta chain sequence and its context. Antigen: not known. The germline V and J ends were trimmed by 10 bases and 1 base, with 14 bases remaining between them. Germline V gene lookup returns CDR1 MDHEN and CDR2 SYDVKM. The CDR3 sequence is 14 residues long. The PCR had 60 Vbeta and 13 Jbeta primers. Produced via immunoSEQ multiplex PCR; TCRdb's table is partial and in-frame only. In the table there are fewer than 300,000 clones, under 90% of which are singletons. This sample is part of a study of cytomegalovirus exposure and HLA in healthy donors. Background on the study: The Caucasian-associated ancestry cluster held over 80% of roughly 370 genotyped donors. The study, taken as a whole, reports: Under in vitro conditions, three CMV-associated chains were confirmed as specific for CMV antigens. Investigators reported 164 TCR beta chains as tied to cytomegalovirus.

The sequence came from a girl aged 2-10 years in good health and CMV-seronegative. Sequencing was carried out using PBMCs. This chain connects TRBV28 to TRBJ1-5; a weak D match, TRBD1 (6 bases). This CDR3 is CATSRTVSNQPQHF. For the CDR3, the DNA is TGTGCCACCAGCCGGACAGTCAGCAATCAGCCCCAGCATTTT. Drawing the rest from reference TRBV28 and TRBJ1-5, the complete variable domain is DVKVTQSSRYLVKRTGEKVFLECVQDMDHENMFWYRQDPGLGLRLIYFSYDVKMKEKGDIPEGYSVSREKKERFSLILESASTNQTSMYLCATSRTVSNQPQHFGDGTRLSIL.